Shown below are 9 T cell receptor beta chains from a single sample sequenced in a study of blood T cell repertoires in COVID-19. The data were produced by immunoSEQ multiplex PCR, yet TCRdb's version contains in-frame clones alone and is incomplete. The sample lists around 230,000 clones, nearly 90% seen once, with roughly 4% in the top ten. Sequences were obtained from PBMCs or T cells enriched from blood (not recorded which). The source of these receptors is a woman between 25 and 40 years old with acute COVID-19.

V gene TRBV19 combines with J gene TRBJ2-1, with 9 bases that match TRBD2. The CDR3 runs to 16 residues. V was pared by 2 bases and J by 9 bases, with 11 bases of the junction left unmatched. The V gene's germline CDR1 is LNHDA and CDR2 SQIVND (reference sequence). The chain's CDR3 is CASSIRASGDRGEQFF. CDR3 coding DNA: TGTGCCAGTAGTATAAGGGCTAGCGGGGATAGGGGTGAGCAGTTCTTC.

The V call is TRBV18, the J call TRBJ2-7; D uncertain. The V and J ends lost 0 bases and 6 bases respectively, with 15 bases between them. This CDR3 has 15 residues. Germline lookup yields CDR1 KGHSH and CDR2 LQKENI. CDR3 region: CASSPPLGLPREQYF. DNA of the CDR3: TGTGCCAGCTCACCACCCCTGGGCCTCCCCCGCGAGCAGTACTTC.

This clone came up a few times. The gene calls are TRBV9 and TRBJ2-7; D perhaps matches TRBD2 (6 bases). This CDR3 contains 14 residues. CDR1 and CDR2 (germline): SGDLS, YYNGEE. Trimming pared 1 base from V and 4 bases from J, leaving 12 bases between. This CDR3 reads CASSVSGGIYEQYF. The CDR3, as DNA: TGTGCCAGCAGCGTATCTGGGGGGATATACGAGCAGTACTTC.

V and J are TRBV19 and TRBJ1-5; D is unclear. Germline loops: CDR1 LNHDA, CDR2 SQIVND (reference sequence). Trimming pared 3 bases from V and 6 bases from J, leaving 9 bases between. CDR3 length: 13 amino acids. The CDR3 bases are TGTGCCAGTAGTATTGGCATAATTCAGCCCCAGCATTTT. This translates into CASSIGIIQPQHF.

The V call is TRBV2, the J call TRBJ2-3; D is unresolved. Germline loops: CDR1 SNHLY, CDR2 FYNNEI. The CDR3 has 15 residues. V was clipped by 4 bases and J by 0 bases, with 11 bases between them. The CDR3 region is CASSVGEPSTDTQYF. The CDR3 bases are TGTGCCAGCAGTGTGGGCGAGCCTAGCACAGATACGCAGTATTTT. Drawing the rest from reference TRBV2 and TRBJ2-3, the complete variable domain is EPEVTQTPSHQVTQMGQEVILRCVPISNHLYFYWYRQILGQKVEFLVSFYNNEISEKSEIFDDQFSVERPDGSNFTLKIRSTKLEDSAMYFCASSVGEPSTDTQYFGPGTRLTVL.

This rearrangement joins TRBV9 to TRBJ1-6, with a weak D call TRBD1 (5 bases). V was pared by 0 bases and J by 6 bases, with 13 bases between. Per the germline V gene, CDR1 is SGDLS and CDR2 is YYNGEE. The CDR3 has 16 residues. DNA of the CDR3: TGTGCCAGCAGCGTAGGGGCGCAGGGTGGTAATTCACCCCTCCACTTT. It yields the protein CASSVGAQGGNSPLHF.

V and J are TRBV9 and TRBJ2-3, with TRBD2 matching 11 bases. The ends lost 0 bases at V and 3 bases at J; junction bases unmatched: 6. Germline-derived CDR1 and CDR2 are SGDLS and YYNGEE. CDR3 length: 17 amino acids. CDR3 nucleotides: TGTGCCAGCAGCGTAGGGGTTAGCGGGGGGGCTACAGATACGCAGTATTTT. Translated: CASSVGVSGGATDTQYF.

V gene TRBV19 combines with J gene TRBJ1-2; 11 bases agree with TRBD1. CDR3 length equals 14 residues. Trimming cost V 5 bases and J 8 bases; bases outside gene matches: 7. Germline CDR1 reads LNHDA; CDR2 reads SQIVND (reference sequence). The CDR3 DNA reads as TGTGCCAGTAGTCCGGGACAGGGGGGAGAAGGCTACACCTTC. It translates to CASSPGQGGEGYTF.

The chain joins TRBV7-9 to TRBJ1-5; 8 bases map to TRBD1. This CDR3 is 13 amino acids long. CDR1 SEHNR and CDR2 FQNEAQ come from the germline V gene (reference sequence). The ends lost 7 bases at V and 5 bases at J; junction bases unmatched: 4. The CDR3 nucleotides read TGTGCCAGCACAAAACAGGGGGATCAGCCCCAGCATTTT. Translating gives CASTKQGDQPQHF.